These 18 T cell receptor beta chains were sequenced from one sample in a study of T cells in Graves' hyperthyroidism and ophthalmopathy. The CDR3 regions of TCR beta were amplified from RNA transcripts. The HTBI primer set was used in a first-round RT-PCR of the TCR CDR3. TCRdb recomputed calls from the multiplex PCR reads with MiXCR, one row per CDR3 protein. The sample contains 250,000 to 300,000 distinct CDR3 sequences, roughly 14% of which appear only once. Sequences were obtained from blood. The receptors were sampled from a woman aged 25 to 39 with Graves' hyperthyroidism that later progressed to Graves' ophthalmopathy.

This clonotype has at least ten counts. This chain joins TRBV7-9 and TRBJ2-7; 7 bases map to TRBD2. V was clipped by 4 bases and J by 0 bases; unmatched bases: 3. This CDR3 contains 14 residues. CDR1 SEHNR and CDR2 FQNEAQ come from the germline V gene (reference sequence). CDR3 nucleotide sequence: TGTGCCAGCAGCTGGGGGGGTCTCTCCTACGAGCAGTACTTC. This encodes CASSWGGLSYEQYF.

This clonotype was seen ten or more times. The gene calls are TRBV18 and TRBJ2-7; maybe TRBD1 (6 bases). Germline CDR1 KGHSH, CDR2 LQKENI. The V gene lost 8 bases and the J gene lost 3 bases, with 20 bases spanning the gap. This CDR3 has 15 residues. CDR3 coding DNA: TGTGCCAGCACAAACGGGGTGACAGGCAGCTACGAGCAGTACTTC. It codes for CASTNGVTGSYEQYF.

This clonotype was recorded at least ten times. This chain uses TRBV9 with TRBJ2-2; D not certain. V was cut by 0 bases and J by 3 bases, with 9 bases left in between. The CDR3 covers 15 residues. CDR1 and CDR2 from the germline V gene are SGDLS and YYNGEE. As DNA, the CDR3 is TGTGCCAGCAGCGTAGGGGGAACTCACACCGGGGAGCTGTTTTTT. Protein sequence: CASSVGGTHTGELFF. The full variable domain, rest sourced from reference TRBV9 and TRBJ2-2, is DSGVTQTPKHLITATGQRVTLRCSPRSGDLSVYWYQQSLDQGLQFLIQYYNGEERAKGNILERFSAQQFPDLHSELNLSSLELGDSALYFCASSVGGTHTGELFFGEGSRLTVL.

The chain carries TRBV2 and TRBJ2-7, with a possible D match to TRBD1 (6 bases). In germline, CDR1 is SNHLY, CDR2 FYNNEI. CDR3 size: 12 residues. V lost 7 bases and J 4 bases, leaving 11 bases between the germline ends. CDR3 loop: CASTPGDYEQYF. DNA of the CDR3: TGTGCCAGCACCCCAGGGGATTACGAGCAGTACTTC.

In this sample, this clonotype turned up a few times. The chain couples TRBV6-2 or TRBV6-3 to TRBJ2-1, with 7 bases matching TRBD2. Germline-derived CDR1 and CDR2 are MNHEY and SVGEGT. CDR3 length equals 17 residues. The J segment lost 7 bases and the V segment lost 7 bases, leaving 19 bases of the junction unmatched. In nucleotides, the CDR3 is TGTGCCAGCAAAACTCACCGAACTGGCGGGAGAGTGAATGAGCAGTTCTTC. It yields the protein CASKTHRTGGRVNEQFF.

In this sample, this clonotype turned up many times. J is TRBJ1-5 and V is TRBV28; 11 bases match TRBD1. The V gene end was trimmed by 3 bases and the J gene end by 4 bases; junction bases not matched to a gene: 5. This CDR3 is 16 amino acids long. CDR1 is MDHEN, CDR2 SYDVKM, per germline. The CDR3 DNA reads TGTGCCAGCAGTTTTGCCGGGACAGGGGGAAATCAGCCCCAGCATTTT. Encoded protein: CASSFAGTGGNQPQHF.

This clonotype was detected many times. CDR3 DNA: TGTGCCTGGAGCAATTCACTGAACACTGAAGCTTTCTTT. It is translated as CAWSNSLNTEAFF. The chain recombines TRBV30 with TRBJ1-1; D not certain. CDR1 and CDR2 (germline): GTSNPN, SVGIG (reference sequence). The germline V and J ends were trimmed by 3 bases and 0 bases, with 8 bases remaining between them. CDR3 size: 13 residues.

This clonotype has ten or more counts. The J gene is TRBJ2-3, the V gene TRBV11-2; 8 nucleotides align to TRBD2. Germline V gene sequence: CDR1 SGHAT, CDR2 FQNNGV. Unmatched junction bases numbered 12, after V lost 5 bases and J lost 5 bases. CDR3 size: 16 residues. The CDR3 reads CASSPGGSGKLDTQYF. The DNA for the CDR3 is TGTGCCAGCAGCCCCGGCGGTAGCGGGAAGTTAGATACGCAGTATTTT.

This clonotype was seen ten or more times. The chain recombines TRBV28 with TRBJ2-1, with 9 bases fitting TRBD2. The CDR3 is made up of 13 amino acids. V shed 6 bases and J 5 bases; nucleotides not matched to a gene: 2. The germline V gene encodes CDR1 MDHEN and CDR2 SYDVKM. This CDR3 is CASRASGDNEQFF. The CDR3 bases are TGTGCCAGCAGGGCTAGCGGGGACAATGAGCAGTTCTTC. The whole variable domain, filled in from reference TRBV28 and TRBJ2-1, reads DVKVTQSSRYLVKRTGEKVFLECVQDMDHENMFWYRQDPGLGLRLIYFSYDVKMKEKGDIPEGYSVSREKKERFSLILESASTNQTSMYLCASRASGDNEQFFGPGTRLTVL.

At least ten counts were recorded for this clonotype. Written as DNA, the CDR3 is TGCAGCGCCGAGGGAGGACTCGGGAGCAAATACGAGCAGTACTTC. Translating gives CSAEGGLGSKYEQYF. The rearrangement uses TRBV29-1 and TRBJ2-7; tentatively, D is TRBD2 (6 bases). V lost 7 bases, J lost 4 bases, and 23 bases lay in between. This CDR3 contains 15 residues. Germline values: CDR1 SQVTM, CDR2 ANQGSEA.

This clonotype was seen a few times. The chain uses TRBV6-1 and TRBJ2-7; D call uncertain. V lost 6 bases, J lost 1 base, and 19 bases lay in between. CDR1 is MNHNS, CDR2 SASEGT, per germline. The CDR3 has 16 residues. This CDR3 reads CASRPTPSRLSYEQYF. CDR3 nucleotide sequence: TGTGCCAGCAGACCGACACCATCTCGCCTATCCTACGAGCAGTACTTC.

The chain has TRBV7-8 and TRBJ2-7, with TRBD2 as a possible D gene (7 bases). V dropped 5 bases and J dropped 0 bases, with 17 bases sitting between them. The CDR3 is made up of 16 amino acids. In germline, CDR1 is SGHVS, CDR2 FQNEAQ. The CDR3 DNA follows: TGTGCCAGCAGCCTCTTTAGGGGGGGGATCTCCTACGAGCAGTACTTC. Translating it yields CASSLFRGGISYEQYF.

There are many counts of this clonotype. V and J are TRBV29-1 and TRBJ2-5, with D uncertain. The CDR3 runs to 15 residues. Per the germline V gene, CDR1 is SQVTM and CDR2 is ANQGSEA. Trimming left V 4 bases short and J 3 bases short, with 18 bases between. CDR3 loop: CSVALMGAREETQYF. The CDR3 DNA follows: TGCAGCGTTGCCCTGATGGGTGCGAGAGAAGAGACCCAGTACTTC.

In its sample, this clonotype was seen many times. The V gene is TRBV7-2, the J gene TRBJ2-3, with TRBD2 identical over 7 bases. In germline, CDR1 is SGHTA, CDR2 FQGNSA. The trim removed 5 bases at V and 1 base at J, leaving 12 bases unmatched. CDR3 length equals 17 residues. In nucleotides, the CDR3 is TGTGCCAGCAGCGGACCTCTAGCGGTAGAGGGCACAGATACGCAGTATTTT. It specifies CASSGPLAVEGTDTQYF.

This clonotype was counted at least ten times. This rearrangement joins TRBV7-6 to TRBJ2-5; D is unclear. The V end was cut by 5 bases, the J end by 5 bases, with 9 bases between. Germline values: CDR1 SGHVS, CDR2 FNYEAQ. The CDR3 is 12 amino acids. Here the CDR3 DNA reads TGTGCCAGCAGCCCAGGCGCGGAGACCCAGTACTTC. This codes for CASSPGAETQYF.

This clonotype has more than one count but fewer than ten. A much larger clone lies one base from this, so it may be a read error. The DNA of the CDR3 is TGCAGTGTTAGGGGGGAACTAGCGGGTTACAATGAGCAGTTCTTC. Protein sequence: CSVRGELAGYNEQFF. The genes are TRBV20-1 and TRBJ2-1; TRBD2 aligns across 9 bases. V lost 7 bases to trimming and J lost 4 bases; unmatched junction nucleotides: 11. The CDR3 sequence is 15 residues long. Germline CDR1 DFQATT, CDR2 SNEGSKA (reference sequence).

In this sample, this clonotype turned up many times. The V call is TRBV20-1, the J call TRBJ2-5; D possibly corresponds to TRBD2 (6 bases). The CDR3 is 15 amino acids. Germline values: CDR1 DFQATT, CDR2 SNEGSKA (reference sequence). V lost 4 bases to trimming and J lost 5 bases, with 20 bases between them. The CDR3 protein is CSATDRERRGETQYF. The CDR3 DNA sequence: TGCAGTGCTACCGACCGGGAGCGTCGGGGGGAGACCCAGTACTTC.

This clonotype was seen ten or more times. The V call is TRBV12-3 or TRBV12-4, the J call TRBJ2-5; 12 bases are a match to TRBD2. The CDR3 has 16 residues. V was pared by 6 bases and J by 0 bases, with 5 bases of the junction left unmatched. Here the CDR3 DNA reads TGTGCCAGCAGCCGGGGACTAGCGGGCTACCAAGAGACCCAGTACTTC. It encodes CASSRGLAGYQETQYF.